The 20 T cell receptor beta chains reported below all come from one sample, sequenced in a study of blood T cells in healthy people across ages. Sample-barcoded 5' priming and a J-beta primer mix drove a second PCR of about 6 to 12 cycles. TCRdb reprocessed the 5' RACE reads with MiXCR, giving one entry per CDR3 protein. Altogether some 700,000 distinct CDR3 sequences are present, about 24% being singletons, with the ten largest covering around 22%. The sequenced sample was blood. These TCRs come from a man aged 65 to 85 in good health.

The CDR3, as DNA: TGTGCCAGCAGCTTAGAACCGACAGGGGGTGAAGCTTTCTTT. Encoded protein: CASSLEPTGGEAFF. V gene TRBV7-2 combines with J gene TRBJ1-1; TRBD1 matches at 9 bases. Looked up from germline, CDR1 is SGHTA and CDR2 is FQGNSA. Trimming at V came to 1 base and at J to 7 bases, leaving 4 bases not matched to a gene. The CDR3 length is 14 residues.

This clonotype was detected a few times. In DNA, the CDR3 is TGTGCCAGCAGCTTAGAAGCCGGTGCGAGGGTTACCCAGTACTTC. Residues: CASSLEAGARVTQYF. V is TRBV7-9 and J is TRBJ2-5, with D perhaps matching TRBD2 (5 bases). Germline CDR1 is SEHNR and CDR2 is FQNEAQ (reference sequence). The CDR3 sequence is 15 residues long. Deletions cut 1 base from V and 8 bases from J, with 17 bases between.

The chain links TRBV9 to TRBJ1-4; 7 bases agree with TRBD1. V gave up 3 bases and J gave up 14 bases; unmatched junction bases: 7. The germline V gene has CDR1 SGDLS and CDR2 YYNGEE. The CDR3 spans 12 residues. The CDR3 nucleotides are TGTGCCAGCAGCGCTAGACAGGGAGGCCTGTTTTTT. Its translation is CASSARQGGLFF. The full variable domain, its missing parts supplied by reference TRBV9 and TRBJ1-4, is DSGVTQTPKHLITATGQRVTLRCSPRSGDLSVYWYQQSLDQGLQFLIQYYNGEERAKGNILERFSAQQFPDLHSELNLSSLELGDSALYFCASSARQGGLFFGSGTQLSVL.

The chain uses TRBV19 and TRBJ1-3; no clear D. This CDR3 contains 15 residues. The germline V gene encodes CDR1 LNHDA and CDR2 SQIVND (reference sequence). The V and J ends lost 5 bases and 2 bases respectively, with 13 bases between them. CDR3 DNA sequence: TGTGCCAGTAGTCCCCTCGGGAGCCCTGGAAACACCATATATTTT. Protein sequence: CASSPLGSPGNTIYF.

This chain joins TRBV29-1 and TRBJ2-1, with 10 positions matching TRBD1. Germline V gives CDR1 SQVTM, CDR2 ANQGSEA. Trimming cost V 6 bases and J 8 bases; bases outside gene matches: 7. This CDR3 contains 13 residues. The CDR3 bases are TGCAGCGTGTTCCGGGACAGGGGTGATGAGCAGTTCTTC. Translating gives CSVFRDRGDEQFF.

The CDR3 DNA follows: TGCAGCTCACAAACGGGACACGAGAATGGCTACACCTTC. Translated: CSSQTGHENGYTF. J is TRBJ1-2 and V is TRBV29-1; possibly TRBD1 for D (6 bases). CDR1 is SQVTM and CDR2 is ANQGSEA in the germline V gene. This CDR3 has 13 amino acids. V lost 8 bases, J lost 6 bases, and 19 bases lay in between.

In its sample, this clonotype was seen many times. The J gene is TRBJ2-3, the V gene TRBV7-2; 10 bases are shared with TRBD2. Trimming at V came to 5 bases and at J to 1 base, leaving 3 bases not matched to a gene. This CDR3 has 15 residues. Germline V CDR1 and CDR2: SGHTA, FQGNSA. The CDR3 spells CASSETSGRTDTQYF. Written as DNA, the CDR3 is TGTGCCAGCAGCGAGACTAGCGGGCGCACAGATACGCAGTATTTT.

DNA of the CDR3: TGTGCCAGTAGTCCCGAGACAGTCAAGTTCTATGGCTACACCTTC. Translating it yields CASSPETVKFYGYTF. The chain is built from TRBV19 and TRBJ1-2; D perhaps matches TRBD1 (5 bases). The CDR3 runs to 15 residues. Germline CDR1 reads LNHDA; CDR2 reads SQIVND (reference sequence). Trimming stripped 5 bases from V and 4 bases from J, with 17 bases between.

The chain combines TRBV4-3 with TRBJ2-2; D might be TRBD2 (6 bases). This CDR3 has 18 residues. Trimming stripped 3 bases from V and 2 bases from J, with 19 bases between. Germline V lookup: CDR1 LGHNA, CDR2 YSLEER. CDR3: CASSQAHSGQRNTGELFF. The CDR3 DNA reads TGCGCCAGCAGCCAGGCCCATAGCGGCCAAAGAAACACCGGGGAGCTGTTTTTT.

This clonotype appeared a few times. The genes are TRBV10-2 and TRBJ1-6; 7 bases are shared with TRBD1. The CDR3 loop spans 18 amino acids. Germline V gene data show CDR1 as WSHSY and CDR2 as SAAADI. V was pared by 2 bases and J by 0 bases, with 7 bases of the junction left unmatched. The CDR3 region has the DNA TGCGCCAGCAGTGAGCCCGGACAGGCAAGCTCCTATAATTCACCCCTCCACTTT. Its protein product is CASSEPGQASSYNSPLHF.

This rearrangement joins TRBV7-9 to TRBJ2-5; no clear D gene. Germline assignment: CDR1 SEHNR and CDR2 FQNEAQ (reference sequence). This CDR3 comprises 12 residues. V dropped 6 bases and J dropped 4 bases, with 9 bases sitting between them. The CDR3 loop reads CASRSVSETQYF. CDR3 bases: TGTGCCAGCAGGAGTGTCTCAGAGACCCAGTACTTC.

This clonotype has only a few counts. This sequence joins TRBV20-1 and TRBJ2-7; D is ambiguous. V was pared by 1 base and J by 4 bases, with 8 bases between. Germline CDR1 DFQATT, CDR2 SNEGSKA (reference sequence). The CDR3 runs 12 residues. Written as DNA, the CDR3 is TGCAGTGCTAGAGGCGCTACATACGAGCAGTACTTC. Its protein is CSARGATYEQYF.

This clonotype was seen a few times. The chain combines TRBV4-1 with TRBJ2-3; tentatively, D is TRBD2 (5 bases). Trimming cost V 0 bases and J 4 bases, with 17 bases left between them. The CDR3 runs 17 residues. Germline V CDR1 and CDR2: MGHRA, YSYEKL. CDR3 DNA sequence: TGCGCCAGCAGCCAAGATCTGAGGGCGGTCAATGCAGATACGCAGTATTTT. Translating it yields CASSQDLRAVNADTQYF.

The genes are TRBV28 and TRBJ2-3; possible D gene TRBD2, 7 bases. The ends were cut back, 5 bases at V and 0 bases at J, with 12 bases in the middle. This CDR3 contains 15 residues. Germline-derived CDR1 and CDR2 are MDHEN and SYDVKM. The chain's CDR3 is CASSGGGGSTDTQYF. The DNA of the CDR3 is TGTGCCAGCAGTGGGGGGGGCGGAAGCACAGATACGCAGTATTTT.

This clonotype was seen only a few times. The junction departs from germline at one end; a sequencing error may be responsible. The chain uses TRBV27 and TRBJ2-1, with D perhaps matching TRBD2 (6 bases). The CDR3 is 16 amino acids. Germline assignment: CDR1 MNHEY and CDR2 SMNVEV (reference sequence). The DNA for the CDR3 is TGTGCCGGCAGTCCTTCTTCGGGAGTACTCTACAATGAGCAGTTCTTC. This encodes CAGSPSSGVLYNEQFF.

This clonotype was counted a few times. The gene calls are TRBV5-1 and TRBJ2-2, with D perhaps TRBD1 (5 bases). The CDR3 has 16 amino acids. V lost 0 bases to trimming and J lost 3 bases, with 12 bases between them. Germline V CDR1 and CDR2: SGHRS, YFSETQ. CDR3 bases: TGCGCCAGCAGCTTGGAGACAGCAAAATACACCGGGGAGCTGTTTTTT. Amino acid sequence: CASSLETAKYTGELFF.

The CDR3 reads CASSFSPTDRVVGQYF. CDR3 nucleotides: TGTGCCAGCAGTTTTAGCCCCACGGACAGGGTGGTCGGGCAGTACTTC. This chain joins TRBV12-3 or TRBV12-4 and TRBJ2-7; 8 nucleotides align to TRBD1. This CDR3 has 16 amino acids. The J segment lost 9 bases and the V segment lost 3 bases, leaving 16 bases of the junction unmatched.

The CDR3 spells CASSHGLAGSTDTQYF. CDR3 coding DNA: TGTGCCAGCAGCCATGGACTAGCGGGGAGCACAGATACGCAGTATTTT. The chain joins TRBV7-2 to TRBJ2-3; 12 bases line up with TRBD2. The trim removed 5 bases at V and 0 bases at J, leaving 3 bases unmatched. Germline CDR1 reads SGHTA; CDR2 reads FQGNSA. This CDR3 region has 16 residues.

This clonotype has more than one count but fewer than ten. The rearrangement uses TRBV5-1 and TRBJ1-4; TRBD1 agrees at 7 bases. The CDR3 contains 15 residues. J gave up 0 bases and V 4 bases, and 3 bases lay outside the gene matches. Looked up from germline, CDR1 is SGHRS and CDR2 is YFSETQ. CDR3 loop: CASSAGGPTNEKLFF. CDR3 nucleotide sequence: TGCGCCAGCAGCGCAGGGGGACCAACTAATGAAAAACTGTTTTTT.

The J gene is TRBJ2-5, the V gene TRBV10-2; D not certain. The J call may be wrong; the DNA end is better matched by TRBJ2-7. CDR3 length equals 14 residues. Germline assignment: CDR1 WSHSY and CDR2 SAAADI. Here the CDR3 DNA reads TGCGCCAGCAGGGACCCCCTGAACCCTTACGAGCAGTACTTC. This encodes CASRDPLNPYEQYF.